Included here is one T cell receptor (beta chain) sequence, with context. This sample was taken from a study of blood T cell repertoires in COVID-19. Study in general: COVID-19 samples, acute and convalescent, were from the United States, Italy and Spain.

Germline V gene data show CDR1 as SGDLS and CDR2 as YYNGEE. The CDR3 covers 16 residues. V lost 6 bases to trimming and J lost 5 bases; unmatched junction nucleotides: 11. In the source study's methods: Reference gene primer amplification yielded estimated nucleated cell counts. Profiling relied on immunoSEQ multiplex PCR, and the TCRdb table lists in-frame clones only, not all of them. Clone size and the V and J calls come from that table; the DNA yielded D and trimming. The data contain approximately 150,000 clones, 85% of them seen just once; the ten biggest clones take up around 8.4%. The chain is built from TRBV9 and TRBJ2-3, with 11 nucleotides matching TRBD2. The receptor was isolated from a woman over 75 with COVID-19, enrolled during active disease. The sequencing sample was made of peripheral blood. CDR3 bases: TGTGCCAGCACCAGTAGCGGGGGGGCAGGCAGAGATACGCAGTATTTT. Translating it yields CASTSSGGAGRDTQYF.